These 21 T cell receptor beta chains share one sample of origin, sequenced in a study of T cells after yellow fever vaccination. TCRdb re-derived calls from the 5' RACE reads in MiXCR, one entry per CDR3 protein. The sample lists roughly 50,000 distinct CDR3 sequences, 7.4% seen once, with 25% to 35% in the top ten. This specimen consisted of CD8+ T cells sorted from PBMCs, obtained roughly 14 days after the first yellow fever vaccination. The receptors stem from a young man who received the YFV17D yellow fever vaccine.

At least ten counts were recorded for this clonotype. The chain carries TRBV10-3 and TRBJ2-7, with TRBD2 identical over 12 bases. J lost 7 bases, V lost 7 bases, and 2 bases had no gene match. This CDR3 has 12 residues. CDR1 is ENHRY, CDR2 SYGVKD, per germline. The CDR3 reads CAIKGTSGEQYV. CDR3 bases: TGTGCCATCAAGGGGACTAGCGGGGAGCAGTACGTC.

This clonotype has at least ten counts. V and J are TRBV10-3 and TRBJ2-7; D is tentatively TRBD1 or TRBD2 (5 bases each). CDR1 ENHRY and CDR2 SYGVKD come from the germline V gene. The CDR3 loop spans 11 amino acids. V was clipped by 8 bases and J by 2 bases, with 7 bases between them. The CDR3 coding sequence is TGTGCCATCCAGGGACCCTACGAGCAGTACTTC. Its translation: CAIQGPYEQYF.

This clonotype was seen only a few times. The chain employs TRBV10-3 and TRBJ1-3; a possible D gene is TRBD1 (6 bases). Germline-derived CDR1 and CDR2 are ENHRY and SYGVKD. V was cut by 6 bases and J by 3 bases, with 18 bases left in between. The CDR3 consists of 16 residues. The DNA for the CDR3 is TGTGCCATCAGGGAGGGCCTGGGGGCCGATGGAAACACCATATATTTT. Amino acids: CAIREGLGADGNTIYF.

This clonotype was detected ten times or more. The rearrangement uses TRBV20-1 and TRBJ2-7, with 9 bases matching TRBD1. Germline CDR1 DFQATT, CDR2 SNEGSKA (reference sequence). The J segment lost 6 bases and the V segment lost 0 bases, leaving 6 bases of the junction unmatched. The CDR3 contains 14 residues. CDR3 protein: CSAREETGGIEQYF. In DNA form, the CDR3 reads TGCAGTGCTAGAGAAGAGACAGGGGGAATCGAGCAGTACTTC.

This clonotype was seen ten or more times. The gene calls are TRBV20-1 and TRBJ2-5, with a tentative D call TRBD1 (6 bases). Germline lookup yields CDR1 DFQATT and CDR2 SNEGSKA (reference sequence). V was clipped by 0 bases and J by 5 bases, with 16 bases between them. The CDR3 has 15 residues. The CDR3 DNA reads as TGCAGTGCTAGAGATCCGGGAACGAGGGGGGAGACCCAGTACTTC. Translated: CSARDPGTRGETQYF.

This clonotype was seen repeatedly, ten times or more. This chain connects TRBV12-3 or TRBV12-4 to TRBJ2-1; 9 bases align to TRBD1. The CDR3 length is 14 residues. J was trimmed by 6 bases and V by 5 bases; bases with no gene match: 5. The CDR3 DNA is TGTGCCAGCAGTCCCGGGACAGGGTCCAATGAGCAGTTCTTC. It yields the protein CASSPGTGSNEQFF.

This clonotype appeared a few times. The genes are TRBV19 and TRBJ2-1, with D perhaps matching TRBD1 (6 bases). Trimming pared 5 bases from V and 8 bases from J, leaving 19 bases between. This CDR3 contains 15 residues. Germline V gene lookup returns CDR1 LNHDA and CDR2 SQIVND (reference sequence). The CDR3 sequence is CASSQQGQKSYEQFF. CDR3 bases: TGTGCCAGTAGTCAGCAGGGGCAAAAGAGCTATGAGCAGTTCTTC. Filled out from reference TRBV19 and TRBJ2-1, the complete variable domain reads DGGITQSPKYLFRKEGQNVTLSCEQNLNHDAMYWYRQDPGQGLRLIYYSQIVNDFQKGDIAEGYSVSREKKESFPLTVTSAQKNPTAFYLCASSQQGQKSYEQFFGPGTRLTVL.

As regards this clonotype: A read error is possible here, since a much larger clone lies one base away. In DNA form, the CDR3 reads TGTGCCAGCAGCATACTATCGCGGATAGTGGGGACAGATACGCAGTATTTT. Translating gives CASSILSRIVGTDTQYF. The chain recombines TRBV6-1 with TRBJ2-3; D ambiguous. CDR3 length: 17 residues. Trimming stripped 6 bases from V and 3 bases from J, with 22 bases between. CDR1 and CDR2 from the germline V gene are MNHNS and SASEGT.

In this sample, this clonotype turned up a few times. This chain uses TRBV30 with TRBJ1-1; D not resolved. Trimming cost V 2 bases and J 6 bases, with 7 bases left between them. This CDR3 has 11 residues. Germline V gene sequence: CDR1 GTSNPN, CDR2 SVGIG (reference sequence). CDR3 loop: CAWSPGAEAFF. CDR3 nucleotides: TGTGCCTGGAGTCCCGGGGCTGAAGCTTTCTTT.

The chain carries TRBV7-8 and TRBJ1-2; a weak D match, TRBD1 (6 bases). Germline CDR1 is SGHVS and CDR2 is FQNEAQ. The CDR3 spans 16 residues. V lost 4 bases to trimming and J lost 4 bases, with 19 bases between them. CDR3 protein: CASSSIRIDRRYGYTF. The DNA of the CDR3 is TGTGCCAGCAGCTCCATAAGAATCGACAGGCGCTATGGCTACACCTTC.

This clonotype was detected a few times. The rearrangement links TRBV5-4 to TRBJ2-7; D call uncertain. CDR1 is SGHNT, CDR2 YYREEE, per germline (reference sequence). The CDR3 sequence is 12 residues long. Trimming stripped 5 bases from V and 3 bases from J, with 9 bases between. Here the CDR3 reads CASRSDGYEQYF. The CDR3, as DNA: TGTGCCAGCAGGTCAGACGGCTACGAGCAGTACTTC.

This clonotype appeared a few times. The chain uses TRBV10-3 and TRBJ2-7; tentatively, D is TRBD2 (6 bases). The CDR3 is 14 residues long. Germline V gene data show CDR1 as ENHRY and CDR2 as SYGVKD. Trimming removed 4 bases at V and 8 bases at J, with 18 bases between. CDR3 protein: CAISGGLAFVKQYF. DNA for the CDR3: TGTGCCATCAGTGGGGGACTTGCGTTTGTGAAGCAGTACTTC.

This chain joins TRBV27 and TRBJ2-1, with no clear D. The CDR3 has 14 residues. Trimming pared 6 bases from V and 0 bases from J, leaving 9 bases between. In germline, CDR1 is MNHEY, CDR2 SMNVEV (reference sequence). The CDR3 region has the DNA TGTGCCAGCAGCCCCCCCCCCTCCTACAATGAGCAGTTCTTC. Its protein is CASSPPPSYNEQFF.

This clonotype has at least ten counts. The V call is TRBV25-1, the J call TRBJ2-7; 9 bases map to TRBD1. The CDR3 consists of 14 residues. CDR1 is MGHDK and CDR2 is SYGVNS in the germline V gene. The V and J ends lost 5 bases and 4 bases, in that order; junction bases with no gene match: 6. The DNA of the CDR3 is TGTGCCAGCAGTTTTACCGGGACAGGGTACGAGCAGTACTTC. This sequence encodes CASSFTGTGYEQYF.

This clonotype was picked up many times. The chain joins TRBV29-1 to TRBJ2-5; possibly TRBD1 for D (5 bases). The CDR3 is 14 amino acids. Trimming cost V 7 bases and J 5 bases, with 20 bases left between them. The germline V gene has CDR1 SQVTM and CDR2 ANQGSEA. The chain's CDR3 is CSGGDSSSWETQYF. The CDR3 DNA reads TGCAGCGGGGGCGACTCAAGCTCATGGGAGACCCAGTACTTC.

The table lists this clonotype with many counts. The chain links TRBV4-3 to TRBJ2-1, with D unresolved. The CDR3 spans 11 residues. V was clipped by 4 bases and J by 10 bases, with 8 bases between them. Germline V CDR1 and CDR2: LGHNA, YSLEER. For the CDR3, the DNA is TGCGCCAGCAGCCCCGGAGTGGAGCAGTTCTTC. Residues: CASSPGVEQFF.

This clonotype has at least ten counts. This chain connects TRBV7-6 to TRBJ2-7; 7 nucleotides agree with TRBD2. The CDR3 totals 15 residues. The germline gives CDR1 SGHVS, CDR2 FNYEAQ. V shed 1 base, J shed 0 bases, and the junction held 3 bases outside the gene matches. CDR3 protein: CASSLEAGPSYEQYF. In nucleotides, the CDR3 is TGTGCCAGCAGCTTAGAAGCGGGGCCCTCCTACGAGCAGTACTTC.

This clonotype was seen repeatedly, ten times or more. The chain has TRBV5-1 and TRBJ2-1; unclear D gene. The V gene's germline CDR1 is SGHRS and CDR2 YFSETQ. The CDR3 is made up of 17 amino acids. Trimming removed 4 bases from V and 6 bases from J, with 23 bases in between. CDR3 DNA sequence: TGCGCCAGCAGCCCGCTTACTCCAACAGAACGCATCAATGAGCAGTTCTTC. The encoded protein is CASSPLTPTERINEQFF.

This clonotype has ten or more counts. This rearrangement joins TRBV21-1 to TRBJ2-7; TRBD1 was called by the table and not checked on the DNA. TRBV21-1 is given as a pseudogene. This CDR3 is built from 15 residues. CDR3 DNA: TGTGCCAGCAGCCCGACAGGGGTTAAGCCCTACGAGCAGTACGTC. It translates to CASSPTGVKPYEQYV.

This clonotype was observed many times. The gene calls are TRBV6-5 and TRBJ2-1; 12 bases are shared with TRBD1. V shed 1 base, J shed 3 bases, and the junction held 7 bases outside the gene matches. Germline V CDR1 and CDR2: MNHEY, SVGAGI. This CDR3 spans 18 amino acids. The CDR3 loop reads CASSYWDRGLTYYNEQFF. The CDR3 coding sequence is TGTGCCAGCAGTTACTGGGACAGGGGGCTTACATACTACAATGAGCAGTTCTTC.

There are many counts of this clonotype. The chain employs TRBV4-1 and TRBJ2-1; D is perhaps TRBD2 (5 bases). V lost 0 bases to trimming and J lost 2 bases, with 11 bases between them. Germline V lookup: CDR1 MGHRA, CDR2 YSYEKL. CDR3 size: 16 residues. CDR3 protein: CASSQDGGFAYNEQFF. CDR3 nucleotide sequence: TGCGCCAGCAGCCAAGACGGCGGGTTCGCCTACAATGAGCAGTTCTTC.